Each of the 11 T cell receptor beta chains below was sequenced from the same sample in a study of T cell changes during pregnancy in multiple sclerosis. Sequencing used immunoSEQ multiplex PCR; TCRdb keeps in-frame clones, though not all of them. The sample holds about 80,000 clones; less than 95% are singletons and the top ten take roughly 2.5%. Sequenced material: peripheral blood, taken in the third trimester of pregnancy. The receptors were sampled from a female donor with multiple sclerosis, enrolled in a pregnancy study.

V gene TRBV7-2 combines with J gene TRBJ1-3; no reliable D call. Germline V lookup: CDR1 SGHTA, CDR2 FQGNSA. The CDR3 is made up of 15 amino acids. V lost 4 bases and J 0 bases, leaving 10 bases between the germline ends. For the CDR3, the DNA is TGTGCCAGCAGCTCCCATGTCAGCTCTGGAAACACCATATATTTT. This codes for CASSSHVSSGNTIYF.

This chain connects TRBV4-2 to TRBJ1-4; D gene unclear. The length of the CDR3 is 16 residues. The V and J ends lost 4 bases and 3 bases respectively, with 15 bases between them. Per germline, CDR1 LGHNA and CDR2 YNFKEQ. The DNA of the CDR3 is TGTGCCAGCAGCCCAAGAGAGGGCGGGGCTAATGAAAAACTGTTTTTT. This codes for CASSPREGGANEKLFF.

The J gene is TRBJ2-5, the V gene TRBV7-9; the match to TRBD1 covers 8 bases. Germline CDR1 is SEHNR and CDR2 is FQNEAQ (reference sequence). With 5 bases clipped from V and 5 bases from J, the junction kept 10 bases outside the gene matches. The CDR3 totals 15 residues. CDR3 amino acids: CASSEGTGGGETQYF. CDR3 sequence (DNA): TGTGCCAGCAGCGAGGGGACAGGAGGTGGGGAGACCCAGTACTTC.

The chain has TRBV18 and TRBJ1-1; no clear D. Germline CDR1 KGHSH, CDR2 LQKENI. This CDR3 has 14 amino acids. V was cut by 0 bases and J by 1 base, with 6 bases left in between. Here the CDR3 reads CASSPPDWNTEAFF. The CDR3 DNA is TGTGCCAGCTCACCACCGGACTGGAACACTGAAGCTTTCTTT.

The chain has TRBV5-6 and TRBJ2-7, with 8 bases that match TRBD1. Germline V gives CDR1 SGHDT, CDR2 YYEEEE. The V and J ends lost 1 base and 2 bases, in that order; junction bases with no gene match: 8. This CDR3 spans 16 amino acids. CDR3 residues: CASSLYQGASTYEQYF. The CDR3 nucleotides are TGTGCCAGCAGCTTGTACCAGGGGGCTTCAACCTACGAGCAGTACTTC.

This clone was detected only once. The CDR3 nucleotides read TGTGCCAGCAGCGTAGCTACAGGGGACTACGAGCAGTACTTC. Its protein is CASSVATGDYEQYF. The chain combines TRBV9 with TRBJ2-7; 7 bases map to TRBD1. Per the germline V gene, CDR1 is SGDLS and CDR2 is YYNGEE. This CDR3 is built from 14 residues. Losses at the gene ends were 0 bases for V and 3 bases for J; bases not matched to a gene: 3.

This clone was recorded only once. The rearrangement uses TRBV5-6 and TRBJ2-7; the D gene is possibly TRBD1 (6 bases). Germline CDR1 is SGHDT and CDR2 is YYEEEE. V was shortened by 4 bases and J by 3 bases, with 11 bases between the two germline ends. The CDR3 loop spans 13 amino acids. The CDR3 nucleotides are TGTGCCAGCAGCCGGACAGCCTACTACGAGCAGTACTTC. This codes for CASSRTAYYEQYF. The complete variable domain, with remaining parts taken from reference TRBV5-6 and TRBJ2-7, reads DAGVTQSPTHLIKTRGQQVTLRCSPKSGHDTVSWYQQALGQGPQFIFQYYEEEERQRGNFPDRFSGHQFPNYSSELNVNALLLGDSALYLCASSRTAYYEQYFGPGTRLTVT.

This chain links TRBV2 with TRBJ2-3, with TRBD1 identical over 8 bases. V shed 2 bases and J 1 base; nucleotides not matched to a gene: 8. The CDR3 extends over 17 amino acids. The germline gives CDR1 SNHLY, CDR2 FYNNEI. CDR3: CASSENRSGGGTDTQYF. The CDR3 DNA reads TGTGCCAGCAGTGAAAATAGGTCAGGGGGCGGCACAGATACGCAGTATTTT.

This clone was observed a few times. The genes are TRBV9 and TRBJ1-1; a possible D gene is TRBD1 (5 bases). The CDR3 has 12 amino acids. The V and J ends lost 4 bases and 7 bases respectively, with 11 bases between them. Per the germline V gene, CDR1 is SGDLS and CDR2 is YYNGEE. The CDR3 reads CASSPQGIEAFF. In DNA, the CDR3 is TGTGCCAGCAGCCCTCAGGGCATTGAAGCTTTCTTT.

This chain links TRBV29-1 with TRBJ2-5, with 10 bases matching TRBD1. V was pared by 4 bases and J by 4 bases, with 6 bases of the junction left unmatched. The CDR3 spans 14 residues. Germline CDR1 reads SQVTM; CDR2 reads ANQGSEA. The CDR3 sequence: CSVARDRGLETQYF. The DNA for the CDR3 is TGCAGCGTTGCGAGGGACAGGGGTTTAGAGACCCAGTACTTC. The whole variable domain, remainder taken from reference TRBV29-1 and TRBJ2-5, is SAVISQKPSRDICQRGTSLTIQCQVDSQVTMMFWYRQQPGQSLTLIATANQGSEATYESGFVIDKFPISRPNLTFSTLTVSNMSPEDSSIYLCSVARDRGLETQYFGPGTRLLVL.

The genes are TRBV6-1 and TRBJ1-5; 7 nucleotides line up with TRBD1. CDR3 length equals 15 residues. Germline V gene sequence: CDR1 MNHNS, CDR2 SASEGT. V shed 6 bases and J 4 bases; nucleotides not matched to a gene: 9. The CDR3 nucleotides are TGTGCCAGCAGCATTCAGACAGGGTTGAATCAGCCCCAGCATTTT. It yields the protein CASSIQTGLNQPQHF.